The entry below gives a single TCR beta chain sequence along with its context. This specimen comes from a study of cytomegalovirus exposure and HLA in healthy donors. The PCR employed 60 Vbeta primers together with 13 Jbeta primers. Assay: immunoSEQ multiplex PCR; the TCRdb copy retains only in-frame clones and omits some. Of 80,000 to 100,000 clones in the sample, about 81% are singletons; the top ten hold more than 1.4%. This CDR3 spans 16 amino acids. The V and J ends lost 4 bases and 4 bases, in that order; junction bases with no gene match: 10. The germline V gene encodes CDR1 SGHVS and CDR2 FQNEAQ.

Sequenced: PBMCs. The gene calls are TRBV7-8 and TRBJ1-5; TRBD1 matches 7 bases. The receptor comes from a man in his forties in good health and CMV-seronegative. For the CDR3, the DNA is TGTGCCAGCAGCTCACTACCGGGACAGCGTAATCAGCCCCAGCATTTT. Its translation: CASSSLPGQRNQPQHF.